This T cell receptor beta chain was documented in a study of T-cell memory formation after mild COVID-19. Study-level results: Among contracting clones, CD4+ were mainly CM/EM and CD8+ enriched in EMRA.

This clonotype was seen more than once but under ten times. The antigen is unknown. TCRdb used MiXCR to reprocess the 5' RACE reads, holding one entry per CDR3 protein. The repertoire holds about 610,000 distinct CDR3 sequences, with 15% to 20% as singletons. This TCR derives from an adult woman who had mild COVID-19 (a few samples of this study predate the infection). Cell type and time point are not known. What was sequenced was PBMCs or a T cell subset sorted from them (not recorded which).

The CDR3 reads CASRKTIVYEQYF. The CDR3 coding sequence is TGTGCCAGCAGGAAGACAATCGTCTACGAGCAGTACTTC. The J gene is TRBJ2-7, the V gene TRBV12-3 or TRBV12-4; D remains ambiguous. The CDR3 contains 13 residues. Trimming left V 6 bases short and J 3 bases short, with 12 bases between.